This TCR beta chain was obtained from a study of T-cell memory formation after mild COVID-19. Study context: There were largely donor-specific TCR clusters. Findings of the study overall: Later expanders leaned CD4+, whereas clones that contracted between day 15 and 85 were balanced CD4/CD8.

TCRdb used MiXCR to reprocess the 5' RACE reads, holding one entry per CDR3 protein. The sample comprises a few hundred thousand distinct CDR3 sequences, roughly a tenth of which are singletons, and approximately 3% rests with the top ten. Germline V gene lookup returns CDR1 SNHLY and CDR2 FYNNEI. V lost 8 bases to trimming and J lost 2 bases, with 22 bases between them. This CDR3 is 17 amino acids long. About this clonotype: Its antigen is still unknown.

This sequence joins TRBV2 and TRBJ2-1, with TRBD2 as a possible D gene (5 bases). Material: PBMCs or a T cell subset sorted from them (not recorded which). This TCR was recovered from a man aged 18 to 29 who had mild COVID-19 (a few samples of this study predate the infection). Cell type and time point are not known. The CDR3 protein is CASRPAASLNPYNEQFF. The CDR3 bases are TGTGCCAGCCGGCCAGCGGCATCACTTAATCCCTACAATGAGCAGTTCTTC.